This T cell receptor (beta chain) was retrieved from a study of sequential checkpoint blockade in melanoma. Germline values: CDR1 LNHNV, CDR2 YYDKDF (reference sequence). The CDR3 totals 13 residues. Trimming removed 8 bases from V and 5 bases from J; junction bases left unmatched: 6. Clones were sequenced by immunoSEQ multiplex PCR, and TCRdb holds only the in-frame ones, with some missing. This sample carries over 30,000 clones, just under 85% of them seen once, and the ten largest clones take less than 6%. The treatment: randomized to nivolumab then ipilimumab (arm A) or the reverse (arm B). The gene calls are TRBV15 and TRBJ2-5, with TRBD1 matching 9 bases. The source is a human donor with melanoma. The material was CD8+ T cells sorted from blood (inferred from file names), obtained from a patient given nivolumab and ipilimumab in sequence. The CDR3 spells CATRDRGWETQYF. DNA of the CDR3: TGTGCCACCCGAGACAGGGGGTGGGAGACCCAGTACTTC.